The 6 T cell receptor beta chains listed next were all sequenced from one sample in a study of cytomegalovirus exposure and HLA in healthy donors. PCR used 60 Vbeta primers and 13 Jbeta primers. Using immunoSEQ multiplex PCR, the repertoire was profiled, and TCRdb retains in-frame clones only, with some absent. The sample contains 220,000 or so clones, more than 75% of which appear only once. Specimen: PBMCs. The receptors shown here come from a middle-aged woman in good health and CMV-seronegative.

V usage is TRBV19 and J usage is TRBJ1-4, with D maybe TRBD1 (5 bases). The CDR3 loop spans 14 amino acids. V was cut by 3 bases and J by 3 bases, with 8 bases left in between. Germline CDR1 reads LNHDA; CDR2 reads SQIVND (reference sequence). CDR3 nucleotide sequence: TGTGCCAGTAGTATCCCAGGGTCTAATGAAAAACTGTTTTTT. This codes for CASSIPGSNEKLFF.

The chain joins TRBV28 to TRBJ2-3; TRBD1 matches 7 bases. The CDR3 extends over 15 amino acids. Looked up from germline, CDR1 is MDHEN and CDR2 is SYDVKM. The trim removed 2 bases at V and 6 bases at J, leaving 8 bases unmatched. CDR3 loop: CASSLIEGAQDTQYF. As DNA, the CDR3 is TGTGCCAGCAGTTTAATCGAGGGGGCGCAGGATACGCAGTATTTT.

The chain employs TRBV7-9 and TRBJ2-1; 9 bases match TRBD2. CDR1 SEHNR and CDR2 FQNEAQ come from the germline V gene (reference sequence). Trimming cost V 6 bases and J 1 base; bases outside gene matches: 4. The CDR3 length is 15 residues. The CDR3 DNA sequence: TGTGCCAGCAGAGCGGGACTAGCTTCCTACAATGAGCAGTTCTTC. Translated, it gives CASRAGLASYNEQFF.

The chain uses TRBV6-1 and TRBJ1-1; tentative D call: TRBD1 (6 bases). Between the trimmed V and J ends, which lost 7 bases and 1 base, there was a span of 16 bases. This CDR3 contains 15 residues. Germline CDR1 is MNHNS and CDR2 is SASEGT. The chain's CDR3 is CASKIGGRENTEAFF. The CDR3, as DNA: TGTGCCAGCAAAATCGGGGGGCGAGAGAACACTGAAGCTTTCTTT.

The chain links TRBV7-3 to TRBJ1-1; 7 positions agree with TRBD1. Germline lookup yields CDR1 SGHTA and CDR2 FQGTGA. V shed 0 bases and J 3 bases; nucleotides not matched to a gene: 1. This CDR3 has 14 amino acids. The CDR3 coding sequence is TGTGCCAGCAGCTTAACACAGGGGTACACTGAAGCTTTCTTT. It codes for CASSLTQGYTEAFF.

The chain links TRBV28 to TRBJ2-7; 8 bases align to TRBD2. The CDR3 extends over 15 amino acids. Per the germline V gene, CDR1 is MDHEN and CDR2 is SYDVKM. V shed 6 bases and J 0 bases; nucleotides not matched to a gene: 7. The CDR3 is CASRPIAGSSYEQYF. DNA for the CDR3: TGTGCCAGCAGGCCGATAGCGGGGAGCTCCTACGAGCAGTACTTC.